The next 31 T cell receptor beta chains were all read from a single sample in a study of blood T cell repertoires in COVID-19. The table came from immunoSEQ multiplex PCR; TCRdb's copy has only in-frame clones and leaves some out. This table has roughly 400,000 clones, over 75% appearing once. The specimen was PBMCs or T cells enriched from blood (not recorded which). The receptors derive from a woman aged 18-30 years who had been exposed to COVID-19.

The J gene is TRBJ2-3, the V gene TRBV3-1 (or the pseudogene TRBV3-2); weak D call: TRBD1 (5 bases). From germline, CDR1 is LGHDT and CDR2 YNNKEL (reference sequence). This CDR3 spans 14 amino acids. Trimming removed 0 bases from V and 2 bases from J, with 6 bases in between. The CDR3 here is CASSQEGHTDTQYF. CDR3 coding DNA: TGTGCCAGCAGCCAAGAAGGACACACAGATACGCAGTATTTT.

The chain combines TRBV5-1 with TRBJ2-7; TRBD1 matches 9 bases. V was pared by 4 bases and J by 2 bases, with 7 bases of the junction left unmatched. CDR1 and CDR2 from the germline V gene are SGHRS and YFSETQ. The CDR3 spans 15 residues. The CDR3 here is CASSTDRGAAYEQYF. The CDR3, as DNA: TGCGCCAGCAGCACGGACAGGGGAGCAGCCTACGAGCAGTACTTC.

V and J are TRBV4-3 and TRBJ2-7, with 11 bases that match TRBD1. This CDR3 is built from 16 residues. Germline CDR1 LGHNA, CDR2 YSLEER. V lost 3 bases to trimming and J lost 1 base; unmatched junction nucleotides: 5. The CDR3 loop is CASSQGTGGSSYEQYF. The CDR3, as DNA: TGCGCCAGCAGCCAGGGGACAGGGGGAAGTTCCTACGAGCAGTACTTC.

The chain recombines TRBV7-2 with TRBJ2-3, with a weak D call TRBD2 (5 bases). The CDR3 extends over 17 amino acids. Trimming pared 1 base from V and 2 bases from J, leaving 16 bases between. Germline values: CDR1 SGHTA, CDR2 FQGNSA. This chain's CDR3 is CASSLVLSLANTDTQYF. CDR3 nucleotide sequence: TGTGCCAGCAGCTTAGTCTTATCGCTAGCAAACACAGATACGCAGTATTTT.

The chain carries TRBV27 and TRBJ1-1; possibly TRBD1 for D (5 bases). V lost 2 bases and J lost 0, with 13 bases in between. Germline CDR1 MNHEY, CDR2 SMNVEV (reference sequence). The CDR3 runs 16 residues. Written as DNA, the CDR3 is TGTGCCAGCAGTTTAGGGAGGGGACTTATGAACACTGAAGCTTTCTTT. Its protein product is CASSLGRGLMNTEAFF.

The CDR3 loop reads CASSQAPTGYEQYF. The CDR3 region has the DNA TGTGCCAGCAGCCAAGCTCCCACAGGTTACGAGCAGTACTTC. This chain connects TRBV3-1 (or the pseudogene TRBV3-2) to TRBJ2-7; a possible D gene is TRBD1 (5 bases). CDR3 size: 14 residues. V was clipped by 1 base and J by 4 bases, with 11 bases between them. Germline V gene lookup returns CDR1 LGHDT and CDR2 YNNKEL (reference sequence).

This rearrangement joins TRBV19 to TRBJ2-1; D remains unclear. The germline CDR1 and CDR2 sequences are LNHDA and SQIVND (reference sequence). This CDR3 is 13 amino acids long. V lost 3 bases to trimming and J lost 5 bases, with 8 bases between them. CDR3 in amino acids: CASSIFQNNEQFF. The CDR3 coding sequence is TGTGCCAGTAGTATTTTCCAGAACAATGAGCAGTTCTTC.

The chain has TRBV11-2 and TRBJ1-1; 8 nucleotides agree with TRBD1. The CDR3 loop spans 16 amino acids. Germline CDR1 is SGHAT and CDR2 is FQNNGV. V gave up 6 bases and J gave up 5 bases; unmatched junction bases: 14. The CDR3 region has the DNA TGTGCCAGCAGTCGCGGTCCCGGGACAGGAAAAACTGAAGCTTTCTTT. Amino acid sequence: CASSRGPGTGKTEAFF.

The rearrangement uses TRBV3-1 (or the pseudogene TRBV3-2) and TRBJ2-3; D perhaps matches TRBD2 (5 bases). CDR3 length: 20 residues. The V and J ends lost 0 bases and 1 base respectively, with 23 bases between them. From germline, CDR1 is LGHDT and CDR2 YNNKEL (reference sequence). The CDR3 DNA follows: TGTGCCAGCAGCCAAGATCCGATAGGCACCTTGGCGGGCCGCACAGATACGCAGTATTTT. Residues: CASSQDPIGTLAGRTDTQYF.

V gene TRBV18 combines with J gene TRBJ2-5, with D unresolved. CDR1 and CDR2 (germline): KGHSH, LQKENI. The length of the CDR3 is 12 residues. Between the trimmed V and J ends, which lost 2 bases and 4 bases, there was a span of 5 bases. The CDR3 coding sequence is TGTGCCAGCTCACCAACGGGAGAGACCCAGTACTTC. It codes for CASSPTGETQYF.

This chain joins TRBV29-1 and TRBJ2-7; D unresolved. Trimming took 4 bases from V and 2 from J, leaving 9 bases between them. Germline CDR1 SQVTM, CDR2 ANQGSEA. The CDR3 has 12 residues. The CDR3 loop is CSVGGSAYEQYF. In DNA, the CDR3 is TGCAGCGTTGGTGGCAGTGCCTACGAGCAGTACTTC.

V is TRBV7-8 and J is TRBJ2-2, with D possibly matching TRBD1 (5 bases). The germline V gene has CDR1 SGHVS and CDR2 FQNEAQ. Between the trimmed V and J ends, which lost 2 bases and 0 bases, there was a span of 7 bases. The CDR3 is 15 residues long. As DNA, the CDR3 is TGTGCCAGCAGCTTACAGGGAACGAACACCGGGGAGCTGTTTTTT. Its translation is CASSLQGTNTGELFF.

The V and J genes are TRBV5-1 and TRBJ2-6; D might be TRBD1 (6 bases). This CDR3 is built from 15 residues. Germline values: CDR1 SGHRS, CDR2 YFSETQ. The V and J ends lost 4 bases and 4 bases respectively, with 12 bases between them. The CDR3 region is CASSRGTSGANVLTF. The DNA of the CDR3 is TGCGCCAGCAGCCGTGGGACATCCGGGGCCAACGTCCTGACTTTC.

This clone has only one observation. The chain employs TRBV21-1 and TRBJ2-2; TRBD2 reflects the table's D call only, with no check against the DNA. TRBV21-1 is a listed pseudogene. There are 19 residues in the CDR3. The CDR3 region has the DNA TGTGCCAGCAGCAAAGCGGGACTAGCGGGAGGACTTTACACCGGGGAGCTGTTTTTT. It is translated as CASSKAGLAGGLYTGELFF.

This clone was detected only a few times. CDR3 residues: CASSKNPTVPGFYNSPLHF. In DNA, the CDR3 is TGTGCCAGTAGTAAGAATCCGACAGTCCCCGGGTTCTATAATTCACCCCTCCACTTT. The chain uses TRBV19 and TRBJ1-6; D is possibly TRBD1 (5 bases). CDR3 length: 19 residues. V shed 4 bases and J shed 3 bases, with 22 bases lying between them. Germline V gene lookup returns CDR1 LNHDA and CDR2 SQIVND (reference sequence).

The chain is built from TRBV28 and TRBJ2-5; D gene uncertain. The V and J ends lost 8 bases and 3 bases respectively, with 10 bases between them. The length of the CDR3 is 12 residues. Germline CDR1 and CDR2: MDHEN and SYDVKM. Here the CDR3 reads CASYGLEETQYF. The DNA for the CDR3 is TGTGCCAGCTATGGCCTAGAAGAGACCCAGTACTTC.

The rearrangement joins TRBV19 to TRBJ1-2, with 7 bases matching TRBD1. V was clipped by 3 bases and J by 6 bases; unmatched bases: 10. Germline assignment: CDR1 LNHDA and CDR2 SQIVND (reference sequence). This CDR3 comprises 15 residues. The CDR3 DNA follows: TGTGCCAGTAGTATCGGGGGACAGAGCAGCCATGGCTACACCTTC. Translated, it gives CASSIGGQSSHGYTF.

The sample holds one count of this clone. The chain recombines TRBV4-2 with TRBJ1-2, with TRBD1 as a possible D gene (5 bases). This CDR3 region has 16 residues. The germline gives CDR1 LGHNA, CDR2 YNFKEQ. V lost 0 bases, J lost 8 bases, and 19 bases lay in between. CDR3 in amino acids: CASSQDFGGGSWGYTF. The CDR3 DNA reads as TGTGCCAGCAGCCAAGATTTCGGGGGAGGTTCTTGGGGCTACACCTTC.

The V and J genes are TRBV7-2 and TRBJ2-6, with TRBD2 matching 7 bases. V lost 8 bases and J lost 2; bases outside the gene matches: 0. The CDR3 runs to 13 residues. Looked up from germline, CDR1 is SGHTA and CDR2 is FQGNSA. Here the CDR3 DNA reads TGTGCCAGCGGGGGGGCTGGGGCCAACGTCCTGACTTTC. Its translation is CASGGAGANVLTF.

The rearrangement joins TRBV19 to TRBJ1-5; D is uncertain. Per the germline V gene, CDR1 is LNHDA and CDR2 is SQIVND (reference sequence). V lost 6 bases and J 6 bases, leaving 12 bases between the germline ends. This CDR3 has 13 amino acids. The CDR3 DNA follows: TGTGCCAGTAGCTACAGCGGGGTTCAGCCCCAGCATTTT. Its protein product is CASSYSGVQPQHF.

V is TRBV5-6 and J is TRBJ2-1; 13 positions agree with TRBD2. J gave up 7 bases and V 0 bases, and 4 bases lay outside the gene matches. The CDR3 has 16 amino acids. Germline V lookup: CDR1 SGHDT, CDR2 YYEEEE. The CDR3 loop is CASSLAGTSGKNEQFF. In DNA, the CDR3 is TGTGCCAGCAGCTTGGCCGGGACTAGCGGGAAGAATGAGCAGTTCTTC. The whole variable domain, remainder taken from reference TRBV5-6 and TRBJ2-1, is DAGVTQSPTHLIKTRGQQVTLRCSPKSGHDTVSWYQQALGQGPQFIFQYYEEEERQRGNFPDRFSGHQFPNYSSELNVNALLLGDSALYLCASSLAGTSGKNEQFFGPGTRLTVL.

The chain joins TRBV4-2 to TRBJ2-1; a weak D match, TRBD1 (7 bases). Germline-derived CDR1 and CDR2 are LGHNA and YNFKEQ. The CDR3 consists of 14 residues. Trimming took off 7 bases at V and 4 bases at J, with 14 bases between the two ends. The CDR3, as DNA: TGTGCCAGCAACGCAGGGGGGTTATACAATGAGCAGTTCTTC. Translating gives CASNAGGLYNEQFF.

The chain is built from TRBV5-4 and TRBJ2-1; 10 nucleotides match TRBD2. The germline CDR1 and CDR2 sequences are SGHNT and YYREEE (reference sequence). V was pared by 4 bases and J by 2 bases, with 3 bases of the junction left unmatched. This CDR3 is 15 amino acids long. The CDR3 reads CASSLSGGAYNEQFF. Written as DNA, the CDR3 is TGTGCCAGCAGCCTCAGCGGGGGGGCCTACAATGAGCAGTTCTTC.

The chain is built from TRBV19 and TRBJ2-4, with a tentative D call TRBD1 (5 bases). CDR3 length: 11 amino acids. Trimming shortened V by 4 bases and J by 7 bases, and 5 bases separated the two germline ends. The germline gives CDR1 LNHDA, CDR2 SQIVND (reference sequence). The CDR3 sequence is CASSTGNIQYF. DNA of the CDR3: TGTGCCAGTAGTACAGGGAACATTCAGTACTTC.

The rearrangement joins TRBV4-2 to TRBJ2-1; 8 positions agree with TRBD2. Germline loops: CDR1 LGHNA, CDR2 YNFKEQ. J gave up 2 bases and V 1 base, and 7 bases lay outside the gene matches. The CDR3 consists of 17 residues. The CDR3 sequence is CASSQGVVAGPYNEQFF. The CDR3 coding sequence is TGTGCCAGCAGCCAAGGGGTCGTAGCGGGACCCTACAATGAGCAGTTCTTC.

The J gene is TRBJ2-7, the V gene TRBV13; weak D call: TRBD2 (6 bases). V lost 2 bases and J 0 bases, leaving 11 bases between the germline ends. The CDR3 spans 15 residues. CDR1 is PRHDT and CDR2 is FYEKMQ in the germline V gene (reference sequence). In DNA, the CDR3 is TGTGCCAGCAGCTTAAAGGGACTTAGCTCCTACGAGCAGTACTTC. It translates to CASSLKGLSSYEQYF. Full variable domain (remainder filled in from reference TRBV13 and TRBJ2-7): AAGVIQSPRHLIKEKRETATLKCYPIPRHDTVYWYQQGPGQDPQFLISFYEKMQSDKGSIPDRFSAQQFSDYHSELNMSSLELGDSALYFCASSLKGLSSYEQYFGPGTRLTVT.

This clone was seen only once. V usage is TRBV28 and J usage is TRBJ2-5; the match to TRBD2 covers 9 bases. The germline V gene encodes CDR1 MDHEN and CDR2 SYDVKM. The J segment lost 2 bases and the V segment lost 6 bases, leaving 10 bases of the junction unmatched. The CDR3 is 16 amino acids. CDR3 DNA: TGTGCCAGCAGAGCACGCGGGGGGGAGTGGCAAGAGACCCAGTACTTC. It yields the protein CASRARGGEWQETQYF.

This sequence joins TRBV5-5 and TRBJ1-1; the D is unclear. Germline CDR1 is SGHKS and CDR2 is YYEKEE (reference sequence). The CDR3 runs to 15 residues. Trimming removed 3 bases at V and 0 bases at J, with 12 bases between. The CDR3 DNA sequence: TGTGCCAGCAGCTCCCCCATCGGGATGAACACTGAAGCTTTCTTT. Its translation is CASSSPIGMNTEAFF.

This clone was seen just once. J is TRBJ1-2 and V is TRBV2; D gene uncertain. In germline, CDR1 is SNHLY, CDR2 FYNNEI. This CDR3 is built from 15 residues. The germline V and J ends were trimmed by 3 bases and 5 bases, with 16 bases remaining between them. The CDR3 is CASSEALGLSYGYTF. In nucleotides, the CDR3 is TGTGCCAGCAGTGAGGCCCTCGGGTTATCTTATGGCTACACCTTC.

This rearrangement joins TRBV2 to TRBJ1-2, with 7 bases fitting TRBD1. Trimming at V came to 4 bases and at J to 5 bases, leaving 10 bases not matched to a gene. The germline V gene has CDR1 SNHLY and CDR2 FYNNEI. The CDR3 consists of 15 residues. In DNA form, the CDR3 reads TGTGCCAGCAGTGTAATATTGGGGACAGAATATGGCTACACCTTC. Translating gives CASSVILGTEYGYTF.

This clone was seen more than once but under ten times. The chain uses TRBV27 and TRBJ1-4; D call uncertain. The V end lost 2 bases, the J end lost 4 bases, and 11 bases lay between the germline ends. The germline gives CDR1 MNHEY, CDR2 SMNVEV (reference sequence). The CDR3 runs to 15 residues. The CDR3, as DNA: TGTGCCAGCAGTTTAGCGTCTACTTATAATGAAAAACTGTTTTTT. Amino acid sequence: CASSLASTYNEKLFF.